These 20 T cell receptor beta chains were all obtained from the same sample, sequenced in a study of monozygotic twins with inflammatory bowel disease. TCRdb re-called the 5' RACE reads, yielding one record per CDR3 amino acid sequence without DNA. The repertoire shows some 400,000 distinct CDR3 sequences; the top ten hold about 2.6%. The specimen was blood. These receptors were taken from a human donor with ulcerative colitis or Crohn's disease, or a healthy co-twin of an affected twin (not recorded which).

The gene calls are TRBV6-1 and TRBJ2-7; TCRdb outputs TRBD1, but without DNA this stays unchecked. The CDR3 runs 16 residues. Germline CDR1 and CDR2: MNHNS and SASEGT. CDR3 loop: CASSSPPYKPPYEQYF.

The V call is TRBV12-3 or TRBV12-4, the J call TRBJ2-4. CDR3 length equals 13 residues. Here the CDR3 reads CASIERDKNIQYF.

The chain employs TRBV9 and TRBJ2-3; no DNA is available, so the TRBD2 call from TCRdb remains unchecked. The CDR3 sequence is 18 residues long. The germline V gene has CDR1 SGDLS and CDR2 YYNGEE. This CDR3 reads CASSVGSGTLTSTDTQYF. Combining the CDR3 with reference TRBV9 and TRBJ2-3 gives the whole variable domain DSGVTQTPKHLITATGQRVTLRCSPRSGDLSVYWYQQSLDQGLQFLIQYYNGEERAKGNILERFSAQQFPDLHSELNLSSLELGDSALYFCASSVGSGTLTSTDTQYFGPGTRLTVL.

The rearrangement uses TRBV6-1 and TRBJ1-1; TCRdb calls TRBD1, which cannot be checked without DNA. Germline CDR1 reads MNHNS; CDR2 reads SASEGT. The CDR3 sequence is 17 residues long. The CDR3 protein is CASTKLSWARGVEEAFF.

The chain links TRBV3-1 to TRBJ1-5. Germline V gives CDR1 LGHDT, CDR2 YNNKEL (reference sequence). This CDR3 spans 14 amino acids. This CDR3 is CASSQGLMNQPQHF. The whole variable domain, remainder taken from reference TRBV3-1 and TRBJ1-5, is DTAVSQTPKYLVTQMGNDKSIKCEQNLGHDTMYWYKQDSKKFLKIMFSYNNKELIINETVPNRFSPKSPDKAHLNLHINSLELGDSAVYFCASSQGLMNQPQHFGDGTRLSIL.

V usage is TRBV20-1 and J usage is TRBJ1-4. The CDR3 has 11 amino acids. Germline V gene sequence: CDR1 DFQATT, CDR2 SNEGSKA (reference sequence). CDR3 region: CSTPSREKLFF.

The V call is TRBV12-3 or TRBV12-4, the J call TRBJ2-2; checking the TCRdb D call of TRBD1 is not possible without DNA. This CDR3 is 13 amino acids long. The CDR3 loop reads CVSSRGESGELFF.

The chain uses TRBV10-3 and TRBJ1-5; TCRdb selects TRBD1, and the lack of DNA leaves this call unchecked. Germline CDR1 and CDR2: ENHRY and SYGVKD. The CDR3 extends over 14 amino acids. This CDR3 is CAIRGQGGNQPQHF.

The chain combines TRBV5-1 with TRBJ2-1; lacking DNA, the TRBD1 call made by TCRdb goes unchecked. Germline assignment: CDR1 SGHRS and CDR2 YFSETQ. CDR3 length equals 16 residues. This chain's CDR3 is CASSHSDSYAYNEQFF.

This rearrangement joins TRBV6-2 or TRBV6-3 to TRBJ2-7. The CDR3 runs to 12 residues. Germline V CDR1 and CDR2: MNHEY, SVGEGT. The CDR3 loop is CASSWSTYEQYF.

This chain links TRBV20-1 with TRBJ2-3; TCRdb picks TRBD2, but there is no DNA to check that call. Germline V gene data show CDR1 as DFQATT and CDR2 as SNEGSKA (reference sequence). The CDR3 totals 16 residues. The CDR3 sequence: CSASPGPSRSTDTQYF.

This chain links TRBV6-1 with TRBJ2-7; no DNA is available, so the TRBD1 call from TCRdb remains unchecked. From germline, CDR1 is MNHNS and CDR2 SASEGT. The CDR3 covers 15 residues. CDR3 region: CASSPGQGGRYEQYF.

V and J are TRBV29-1 and TRBJ2-7; TCRdb's D call, TRBD1, is unchecked because there is no DNA. The CDR3 is 13 amino acids. The V gene's germline CDR1 is SQVTM and CDR2 ANQGSEA. CDR3 sequence reads: CSVVGTNSYEQYF.

The V call is TRBV10-3, the J call TRBJ1-1; the TCRdb call, TRBD1, lacks DNA for checking. Germline CDR1 reads ENHRY; CDR2 reads SYGVKD. The CDR3 sequence is 15 residues long. CDR3 residues: CAISESKGQLPEAFF.

The rearrangement uses TRBV4-3 and TRBJ1-3. This CDR3 spans 17 amino acids. The germline V gene encodes CDR1 LGHNA and CDR2 YSLEER. CDR3 sequence reads: CASSPTAGTYSGNTIYF.

This sequence joins TRBV7-8 and TRBJ1-2; without DNA, the TCRdb call of TRBD1 cannot be checked. Germline V CDR1 and CDR2: SGHVS, FQNEAQ. This CDR3 is 15 amino acids long. This CDR3 is CASSPQGGGGDGYTF.

This chain joins TRBV19 and TRBJ1-2; no DNA is available, so the TRBD1 call from TCRdb remains unchecked. The CDR3 length is 16 residues. CDR1 is LNHDA, CDR2 SQIVND, per germline (reference sequence). This CDR3 reads CASSIGIDRGGYGYTF.

V and J are TRBV4-2 and TRBJ1-1; TCRdb outputs TRBD1, but without DNA this stays unchecked. The CDR3 sequence is 15 residues long. Germline V gene data show CDR1 as LGHNA and CDR2 as YNFKEQ. The CDR3 region is CASSQEGAGTSEAFF.

The chain uses TRBV6-1 and TRBJ1-4; as DNA is missing, the TRBD1 call by TCRdb cannot be tested. Germline V gene data show CDR1 as MNHNS and CDR2 as SASEGT. The CDR3 spans 14 residues. CDR3 amino acids: CASSKTGAGEKLFF.

The chain joins TRBV24-1 to TRBJ2-3. Germline CDR1 is KGHDR and CDR2 is SFDVKD. This CDR3 contains 12 residues. The CDR3 spells CATSDFPNTQYF.